These 25 T cell receptor beta chains originate from one sample sequenced in a study of blood T cell repertoires in COVID-19. This table comes from immunoSEQ multiplex PCR, and its TCRdb copy is limited to in-frame clones, with some not included. Here the sample spans about 270,000 clones, around 86% being singletons. The specimen was peripheral blood. Receptors were obtained from a man between 40 and 49 years old with active or convalescent COVID-19.

A note on this clone: At one end the junction does not follow the germline gene, possibly because of a read error. V is TRBV27 and J is TRBJ2-5; D possibly corresponds to TRBD2 (5 bases). CDR1 and CDR2 (germline): MNHEY, SMNVEV (reference sequence). CDR3 length: 13 residues. CDR3 region: CASSSGRGETQYF. The CDR3 coding sequence is TGTGCCAGCAGTTCTGGCCGTGGGGAGACTCAGTACTTC.

V usage is TRBV9 and J usage is TRBJ1-3, with D possibly TRBD1 on 6 matching bases. V lost 4 bases, J lost 2 bases, and 25 bases lay in between. CDR3 length equals 19 residues. Germline V gene sequence: CDR1 SGDLS, CDR2 YYNGEE. The CDR3 DNA sequence: TGTGCCAGCAGCCCTCACCCCTACCCTCCCAGGGGAACTGGAAACACCATATATTTT. It specifies CASSPHPYPPRGTGNTIYF. Full variable domain (missing parts from reference TRBV9 and TRBJ1-3): DSGVTQTPKHLITATGQRVTLRCSPRSGDLSVYWYQQSLDQGLQFLIQYYNGEERAKGNILERFSAQQFPDLHSELNLSSLELGDSALYFCASSPHPYPPRGTGNTIYFGEGSWLTVV.

For the CDR3, the DNA is TGTGCCAGCAGCCCCACTGGGGCTAGCGGGACAGATACGCAGTATTTT. It is translated as CASSPTGASGTDTQYF. The V call is TRBV7-3, the J call TRBJ2-3, with TRBD2 matching 8 bases. Trimming took 5 bases from V and 3 from J; bases not matched to a gene: 10. This CDR3 comprises 16 residues. Germline CDR1 and CDR2: SGHTA and FQGTGA.

J is TRBJ2-4 and V is TRBV27; 8 bases agree with TRBD2. The CDR3 totals 15 residues. With 6 bases clipped from V and 8 bases from J, the junction kept 12 bases outside the gene matches. CDR1 MNHEY and CDR2 SMNVEV come from the germline V gene (reference sequence). The chain's CDR3 is CASSPGGGLKDIQYF. The CDR3 DNA follows: TGTGCCAGCAGCCCCGGCGGGGGGCTCAAGGACATTCAGTACTTC.

Only a few counts were recorded for this clone. CDR3 sequence reads: CASSNTGPYGYTF. CDR3 DNA: TGTGCCAGCAGTAATACAGGGCCCTATGGCTACACCTTC. This chain joins TRBV6-5 and TRBJ1-2; D might be TRBD1 (6 bases). V was cut by 5 bases and J by 4 bases, with 11 bases left in between. The CDR3 is 13 residues long. Germline CDR1 is MNHEY and CDR2 is SVGAGI.

The chain uses TRBV7-2 and TRBJ1-1, with D possibly TRBD1 on 5 matching bases. The CDR3 has 16 residues. Germline CDR1 SGHTA, CDR2 FQGNSA. V was cut by 3 bases and J by 3 bases, with 17 bases left in between. The CDR3: CASSFPPGTGDTEAFF. The CDR3 nucleotides are TGTGCCAGCAGCTTCCCTCCCGGGACGGGGGACACTGAAGCTTTCTTT.

CDR3 sequence reads: CASSQDGAGINEKLFF. As DNA, the CDR3 is TGTGCCAGCAGCCAAGATGGGGCGGGGATTAATGAAAAACTGTTTTTT. The J gene is TRBJ1-4, the V gene TRBV4-2, with a tentative D call TRBD1 (5 bases). The germline V and J ends were trimmed by 0 bases and 4 bases, with 12 bases remaining between them. Germline V CDR1 and CDR2: LGHNA, YNFKEQ. CDR3 length: 16 residues.

The V call is TRBV24-1, the J call TRBJ1-4; D unclear. Germline loops: CDR1 KGHDR, CDR2 SFDVKD. The CDR3 runs to 14 residues. V lost 3 bases to trimming and J lost 1 base, with 5 bases between them. CDR3 sequence reads: CATSDPKTNEKLFF. The CDR3 region has the DNA TGTGCCACCAGTGATCCCAAAACTAATGAAAAACTGTTTTTT.

The chain recombines TRBV5-4 with TRBJ2-5; 7 nucleotides align to TRBD2. Germline assignment: CDR1 SGHNT and CDR2 YYREEE (reference sequence). The CDR3 length is 15 residues. The V segment lost 5 bases and the J segment 4 bases; nucleotides outside the gene matches: 11. CDR3 DNA: TGTGCCAGCAGAGACGGACCTTGGGGGGGAGAGACCCAGTACTTC. It specifies CASRDGPWGGETQYF.

The V gene is TRBV6-5, the J gene TRBJ1-1, with a possible D match to TRBD1 (6 bases). CDR1 and CDR2 from the germline V gene are MNHEY and SVGAGI. The CDR3 totals 15 residues. Trimming stripped 5 bases from V and 4 bases from J, with 17 bases between. In DNA form, the CDR3 reads TGTGCCAGCAGTATACAGGGATATCATAGCACTGAAGCTTTCTTT. Translation: CASSIQGYHSTEAFF.

This clone was seen once. V is TRBV5-6 and J is TRBJ1-3, with D uncertain. Trimming removed 0 bases from V and 0 bases from J, with 4 bases in between. Germline CDR1 reads SGHDT; CDR2 reads YYEEEE. The CDR3 contains 14 residues. CDR3 DNA sequence: TGTGCCAGCAGCTTGGGACTCTCTGGAAACACCATATATTTT. Encoded protein: CASSLGLSGNTIYF.

The chain employs TRBV2 and TRBJ1-1; 8 bases line up with TRBD1. The CDR3 contains 15 residues. V lost 0 bases and J lost 5; bases outside the gene matches: 5. The germline V gene has CDR1 SNHLY and CDR2 FYNNEI. The CDR3 spells CASSEASRGRTEAFF. The DNA of the CDR3 is TGTGCCAGCAGTGAAGCGTCCAGGGGGCGGACTGAAGCTTTCTTT.

The chain carries TRBV11-3 and TRBJ2-4; 13 bases match TRBD2. Unmatched junction bases numbered 7, after V lost 8 bases and J lost 0 bases. The CDR3 totals 17 residues. CDR1 is SGHNT and CDR2 is YENEEA in the germline V gene. In DNA, the CDR3 is TGTGCCAGCTCCGGGACTAGCGGGAATCTAGCCAAAAACATTCAGTACTTC. Encoded protein: CASSGTSGNLAKNIQYF.

The rearrangement uses TRBV12-3 or TRBV12-4 and TRBJ2-1; 9 bases fit TRBD2. The CDR3 totals 12 residues. V lost 1 base to trimming and J lost 14 bases; unmatched junction nucleotides: 3. In DNA form, the CDR3 reads TGTGCCAGCAGTTTAGGCGGGAGGGCTGAGTTCTTC. As protein: CASSLGGRAEFF.

The gene calls are TRBV4-1 and TRBJ1-6; no firm D call. The germline V gene encodes CDR1 MGHRA and CDR2 YSYEKL. V lost 4 bases to trimming and J lost 8 bases, with 15 bases between them. The CDR3 is made up of 15 amino acids. CDR3 loop: CASSPARSGDSPLHF. The DNA of the CDR3 is TGCGCCAGCAGCCCCGCCCGATCAGGCGATTCACCCCTCCACTTT.

The chain combines TRBV6-1 with TRBJ1-5, with D unresolved. The V and J ends lost 1 base and 8 bases respectively, with 9 bases between them. The CDR3 runs to 13 residues. From germline, CDR1 is MNHNS and CDR2 SASEGT. CDR3 loop: CASSEGRPEPQHF. DNA of the CDR3: TGTGCCAGCAGTGAAGGGAGACCGGAGCCCCAGCATTTT.

This CDR3 is CASSSTGGSPLHF. In DNA, the CDR3 is TGTGCCAGCAGTTCGACAGGGGGCTCACCCCTCCACTTT. The rearrangement uses TRBV12-3 or TRBV12-4 and TRBJ1-6, with TRBD1 identical over 10 bases. This CDR3 has 13 residues. The V gene end was trimmed by 4 bases and the J gene end by 10 bases; junction bases not matched to a gene: 1.

The genes are TRBV27 and TRBJ2-1; maybe TRBD2 (6 bases). The CDR3 loop spans 11 amino acids. Per the germline V gene, CDR1 is MNHEY and CDR2 is SMNVEV (reference sequence). Trimming shortened V by 9 bases and J by 6 bases, and 9 bases separated the two germline ends. Written as DNA, the CDR3 is TGTGCCAGGGGGGGAGGCAATGAGCAGTTCTTC. It translates to CARGGGNEQFF.

This chain connects TRBV9 to TRBJ2-2; 9 bases line up with TRBD1. CDR1 is SGDLS and CDR2 is YYNGEE in the germline V gene. The CDR3 totals 15 residues. V was clipped by 2 bases and J by 7 bases; unmatched bases: 6. The CDR3 protein is CASSVRQGVIGELFF. DNA for the CDR3: TGTGCCAGCAGCGTCAGACAGGGGGTGATCGGGGAGCTGTTTTTT.

This chain connects TRBV5-6 to TRBJ1-4; no clear D gene. The germline V and J ends were trimmed by 4 bases and 3 bases, with 7 bases remaining between them. CDR3 length equals 13 residues. Germline-derived CDR1 and CDR2 are SGHDT and YYEEEE. DNA of the CDR3: TGTGCCAGCAGCAGGCGGTCTAATGAAAAACTGTTTTTT. The encoded protein is CASSRRSNEKLFF.

The J gene is TRBJ2-7, the V gene TRBV9, with 7 positions matching TRBD1. The CDR3 length is 15 residues. Germline lookup yields CDR1 SGDLS and CDR2 YYNGEE. The ends lost 0 bases at V and 0 bases at J; junction bases unmatched: 3. In DNA, the CDR3 is TGTGCCAGCAGCGTAGGGGGACAGAGCTCCTACGAGCAGTACTTC. Translated: CASSVGGQSSYEQYF. The full variable domain, with the rest looked up from reference TRBV9 and TRBJ2-7, is DSGVTQTPKHLITATGQRVTLRCSPRSGDLSVYWYQQSLDQGLQFLIQYYNGEERAKGNILERFSAQQFPDLHSELNLSSLELGDSALYFCASSVGGQSSYEQYFGPGTRLTVT.

The V and J genes are TRBV5-6 and TRBJ2-7, with 7 bases lining up with TRBD1. J gave up 0 bases and V 4 bases, and 7 bases lay outside the gene matches. This CDR3 comprises 15 residues. CDR1 and CDR2 (germline): SGHDT, YYEEEE. Written as DNA, the CDR3 is TGTGCCAGCAGCCCAGGGGGATCCCTCTCCTACGAGCAGTACTTC. Protein: CASSPGGSLSYEQYF.

The chain is built from TRBV6-4 and TRBJ2-1, with D maybe TRBD1 (5 bases). The CDR3 sequence is 15 residues long. The V gene's germline CDR1 is MRHNA and CDR2 SNTAGT. Trimming removed 3 bases at V and 6 bases at J, with 15 bases between. The CDR3 region is CASSELLTGFNEQFF. The CDR3 bases are TGTGCCAGCAGTGAACTCCTAACAGGTTTCAATGAGCAGTTCTTC.

The gene calls are TRBV10-2 and TRBJ1-1; D unclear. Germline-derived CDR1 and CDR2 are WSHSY and SAAADI. The CDR3 runs to 13 residues. V shed 0 bases and J shed 4 bases, with 6 bases lying between them. The CDR3 spells CASSESRFTEAFF. For the CDR3, the DNA is TGCGCCAGCAGTGAGTCGAGGTTCACTGAAGCTTTCTTT.

The rearrangement links TRBV19 to TRBJ2-1; 8 bases align to TRBD2. Germline CDR1 and CDR2: LNHDA and SQIVND (reference sequence). The CDR3 contains 14 residues. The V and J ends lost 4 bases and 6 bases, in that order; junction bases with no gene match: 5. This chain's CDR3 is CASSNGGGRNEQFF. CDR3 sequence (DNA): TGTGCCAGTAGTAACGGGGGGGGCCGCAATGAGCAGTTCTTC.